This T cell receptor (beta chain) was identified in a study of blood T cell repertoires in COVID-19. Study-level information: Whether acute or convalescent, the COVID-19 samples came from the United States, Italy and Spain. PBMCs, B-cell-depleted T cells, or T cells provided the cDNA or gDNA that made up the material.

Trimming removed 6 bases from V and 2 bases from J, with 11 bases in between. This CDR3 has 15 amino acids. The germline CDR1 and CDR2 sequences are MNHEY and SMNVEV (reference sequence). Methods used by the authors: Reference gene primer amplification gave nucleated cell count estimates. TCRdb keeps only in-frame clones here, not all; method: immunoSEQ multiplex PCR. The D gene and trimming were derived from the DNA, and the V and J assignments and clone size from that table. Of around 220,000 clones detected, more than 85% appear once; the ten largest clones hold 1.9%. The J gene is TRBJ1-6, the V gene TRBV27; tentatively, D is TRBD1 (6 bases). The sequenced sample consisted of peripheral blood. The origin of this receptor is a man between 40 and 49 years old with active or convalescent COVID-19. CDR3 DNA: TGTGCCAGCAGCTGGGGGGGCGCCTATAATTCACCCCTCCACTTT. Amino acids: CASSWGGAYNSPLHF.